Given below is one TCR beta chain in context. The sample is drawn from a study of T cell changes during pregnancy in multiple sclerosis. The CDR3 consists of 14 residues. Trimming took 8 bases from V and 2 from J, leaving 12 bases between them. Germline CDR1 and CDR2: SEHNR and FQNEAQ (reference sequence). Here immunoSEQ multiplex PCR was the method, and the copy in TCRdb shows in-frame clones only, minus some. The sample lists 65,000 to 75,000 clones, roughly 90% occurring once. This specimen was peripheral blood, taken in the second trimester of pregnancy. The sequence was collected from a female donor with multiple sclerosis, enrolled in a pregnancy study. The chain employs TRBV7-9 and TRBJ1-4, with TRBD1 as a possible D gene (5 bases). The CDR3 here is CASGPGITNEKLFF. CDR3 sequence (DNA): TGTGCCAGCGGACCAGGGATTACTAATGAAAAACTGTTTTTT. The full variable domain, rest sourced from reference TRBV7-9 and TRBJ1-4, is DTGVSQNPRHKITKRGQNVTFRCDPISEHNRLYWYRQTLGQGPEFLTYFQNEAQLEKSRLLSDRFSAERPKGSFSTLEIQRTEQGDSAMYLCASGPGITNEKLFFGSGTQLSVL.